This note documents a single T cell receptor beta chain sequence. These data come from a study of cytomegalovirus exposure and HLA in healthy donors. Study information: The roughly 110 validation repertoires used the same platform as the approximately 700 first-cohort repertoires, a later analysis reported.

TCRdb keeps only in-frame clones here, not all; method: immunoSEQ multiplex PCR. The table includes 200,000 to 300,000 clones, approximately 83% detected once. The trim removed 5 bases at V and 5 bases at J, leaving 12 bases unmatched. Germline CDR1 is SGHTA and CDR2 is FQGNSA. The CDR3 is 16 residues long. Sequences were obtained from PBMCs. This TCR derives from a woman younger than 45 in good health and CMV-seropositive. The chain uses TRBV7-2 and TRBJ2-1, with TRBD2 identical over 7 bases. As DNA, the CDR3 is TGTGCCAGCAGCCCGAGTTGGGCGGGAGCCCACAATGAGCAGTTCTTC. The encoded protein is CASSPSWAGAHNEQFF.